This T cell receptor beta chain was recorded in a study of blood T cell repertoires in COVID-19. The V gene's germline CDR1 is KGHDR and CDR2 SFDVKD. Trimming cost V 5 bases and J 5 bases, with 14 bases left between them. This CDR3 has 15 residues. Assay: immunoSEQ multiplex PCR; the TCRdb copy retains only in-frame clones and omits some. In the table there are 60,000 to 90,000 clones, more than 60% of which are singletons. The chain employs TRBV24-1 and TRBJ2-2; no clear D. Sequencing was done on a sample of peripheral blood. The receptor was derived from a man aged 60-69 years with acute or convalescent COVID-19. CDR3 sequence (DNA): TGTGCCACCAGTGGAGTGGAGTCCGGAACCGGGGAGCTGTTTTTT. Encoded protein: CATSGVESGTGELFF.